This TCR beta chain is from a study of read filtering for tumor transcriptome and immune sequencing. Study summary: Mean patient age was 65.9 years, range roughly 40 to 85; around 16 male, more than 11 female. Transcriptome libraries were built from DNase-treated RNA. Per sample, TCR-region reads ranged about 4 to 11 million by IR-seq, about 75 to 1,300 by RNA-seq. General study findings and limits: Dropping single-read clonotypes raised IR-seq and RNA-seq shared-clonotype correlation.

This library used roughly 370 ng RNA and molecular barcoded adaptors spanning alpha/delta and beta/gamma chains. TCRdb reanalysed the reads using MiXCR and keeps one entry per CDR3 protein. The data hold about 63,000 distinct CDR3 sequences, with roughly 13% observed a single time. There are many counts of this clonotype. The antigen is unknown. Sequenced: a population of CD138-negative cells sorted from bone marrow. This TCR derives from a donor at least 40 years old with multiple myeloma.

The CDR3 DNA reads as TGTGCCAGCAGCTTAGGGACTAGCCGGTTTAACGAGCAGTACTTC. It is translated as CASSLGTSRFNEQYF. The chain recombines TRBV7-2 with TRBJ2-7, with TRBD2 identical over 8 bases. The germline V gene has CDR1 SGHTA and CDR2 FQGNSA. The CDR3 is 15 amino acids. V dropped 1 base and J dropped 5; count of bases not matched to a gene: 7.